This T cell receptor (beta chain) was obtained from a study of OX40 agonist ivuxolimab in advanced cancers. Study in general: Ivuxolimab, which is an agonistic anti-OX40 (CD134) antibody, was administered to the patients. The mean age was approximately 60 years, ranging from 23 to 79, with over 70% of participants male.

Here immunoSEQ multiplex PCR was the method, and the copy in TCRdb shows in-frame clones only, minus some. The profile shows tens of thousands of clones, more than 85% of them singletons. Germline CDR1 MDHEN, CDR2 SYDVKM. Trimming took 6 bases from V and 2 from J; bases not matched to a gene: 5. This CDR3 comprises 14 residues. This receptor was taken from an adult with an advanced solid tumor such as melanoma, head and neck, liver or kidney cancer. The material sequenced was CD4+ or CD8+ T cells sorted from blood, taken in a trial of the OX40 agonist ivuxolimab. This rearrangement joins TRBV28 to TRBJ1-2, with 8 bases identical to TRBD1. The CDR3 nucleotides are TGTGCCAGCAGCGCGACAGGGGTGAACTATGGCTACACCTTC. It is translated as CASSATGVNYGYTF.